This T cell receptor (beta chain) was obtained from a study of human T cells and chemical hapten exposure. Whole-study context: How much TCR each sample yielded varied, mostly because pooled library volumes differed slightly. Study results and limitations: Following DPC sensitization, TCRs present above 1 in 1000 frequency showed no change. The immune response of these alopecia patients might not match healthy individuals'.

As regards this clonotype: Its antigen is as yet unknown.

The time point was: patch test 1, 2 weeks after DPC sensitization. This sample's treatment: therapeutic diphenylcyclopropenone sensitization with weekly scalp DPC. In the library, unique molecular identifiers were attached to individual cDNA molecules. Each CDR3 protein is one row after TCRdb ran MiXCR on the RACE reads. The table shows about 120,000 distinct CDR3 sequences, with roughly 13% occurring only once. This CDR3 spans 16 amino acids. Germline CDR1 reads KGHSH; CDR2 reads LQKENI. V was pared by 3 bases and J by 0 bases, with 15 bases between. This specimen consisted of whole blood, obtained in connection with sensitization to the hapten diphenylcyclopropenone (DPC). This clonotype was sampled from a man aged 18 to 30 with alopecia areata. Some clones in this sample may be carry-over from other donors' samples. V is TRBV18 and J is TRBJ2-7; D is perhaps TRBD2 (6 bases). The CDR3 sequence is CASSPITGEPSYEQYF. Written as DNA, the CDR3 is TGTGCCAGCTCACCGATTACGGGGGAACCCTCCTACGAGCAGTACTTC.